This T cell receptor beta chain was sequenced in a study of blood T cell repertoires in COVID-19. Study background: COVID-19 samples collected from the United States, Italy and Spain covered acute and convalescent phases. Sample material is recorded as cDNA or gDNA derived from T cells, B-cell-depleted T cells, or PBMCs.

In its sample, this clone was seen once. Method: immunoSEQ multiplex PCR; TCRdb's copy keeps in-frame clones and lacks some. The sample includes around 55,000 clones, 85% seen only once; the top ten take 9.5% to 15%. V gave up 5 bases and J gave up 4 bases, with 12 bases separating them. CDR1 WSHSY and CDR2 SAAADI come from the germline V gene. There are 14 residues in the CDR3. Sequencing was performed on peripheral blood. The V call is TRBV10-2, the J call TRBJ2-1; D is possibly TRBD1 (6 bases). The sequence was collected from a human donor in a cohort sampled during active COVID-19. DNA of the CDR3: TGCGCCAGCAGTTTCCGGGACACTTACAATGAGCAGTTCTTC. Its protein is CASSFRDTYNEQFF.